This T cell receptor beta chain was recovered during a study of T cells in women clearing cervical HPV infection. A note on this clone: The CDR3 goes on 3 residues after the read ends, and that part is filled in from the germline J gene.

The CDR3 length is 16 residues. V lost 3 bases, J lost 1 base, and 16 bases lay in between. Germline values: CDR1 SNHLY, CDR2 FYNNEI. Sequencing used immunoSEQ multiplex PCR; TCRdb keeps in-frame clones, though not all of them. Reported are 20,000 to 25,000 clones; the ten largest clones contain approximately 24%. The chain recombines TRBV2 with TRBJ2-7; no clear D gene. The sample comprised blood buffy coat. This clonotype was sampled from a woman aged 18 to 75 with a cervical HPV16 infection that either progressed to CIN3+ or cleared (not recorded which). The CDR3 protein is CASSEGREVGSYEQYF. CDR3 DNA, as far as it was read: TGTGCCAGCAGTGAGGGCCGTGAGGTCGGATCCTACGAG.